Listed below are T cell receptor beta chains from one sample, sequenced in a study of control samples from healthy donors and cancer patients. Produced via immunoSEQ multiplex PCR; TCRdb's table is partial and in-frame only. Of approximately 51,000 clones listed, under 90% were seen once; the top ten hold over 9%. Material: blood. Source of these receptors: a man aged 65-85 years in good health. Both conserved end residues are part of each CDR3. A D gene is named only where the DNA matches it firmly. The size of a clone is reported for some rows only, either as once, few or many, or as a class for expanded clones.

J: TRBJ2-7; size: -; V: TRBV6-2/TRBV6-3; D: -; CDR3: CASSYRNYEQYF; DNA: TGTGCCAGCAGTTACCGCAACTACGAGCAGTACTTC
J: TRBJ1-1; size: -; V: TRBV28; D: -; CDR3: CASRTDNTEAFF; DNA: TGTGCCAGCAGAACCGATAACACTGAAGCTTTCTTT
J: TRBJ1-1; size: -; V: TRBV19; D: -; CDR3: CASSRAGNTEAFF; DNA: TGTGCCAGTAGTCGGGCGGGTAACACTGAAGCTTTCTTT
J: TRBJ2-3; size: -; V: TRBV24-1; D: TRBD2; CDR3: CATSDLRGTSGGQTDTQYF; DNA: TGTGCCACCAGTGACCTCCGCGGGACTAGCGGGGGGCAAACGGATACGCAGTATTTT
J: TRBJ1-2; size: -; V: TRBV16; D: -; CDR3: CASSQIGGSGGYTF; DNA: TGTGCCAGCAGCCAAATTGGGGGGAGCGGTGGCTACACCTTC
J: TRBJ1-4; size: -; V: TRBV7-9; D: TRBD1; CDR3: CASSFLWTGVREKLFF; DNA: TGTGCCAGCAGCTTCCTTTGGACAGGGGTGAGGGAAAAACTGTTTTTT
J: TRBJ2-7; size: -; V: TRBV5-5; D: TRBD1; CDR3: CASSRGLVEQYF; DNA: TGTGCCAGCAGCAGGGGGCTCGTCGAGCAGTACTTC
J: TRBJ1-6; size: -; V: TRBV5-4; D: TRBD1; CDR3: CASSLGGTGGQGPLHF; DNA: TGTGCCAGCAGCTTGGGAGGGACAGGGGGTCAGGGACCCCTCCACTTT
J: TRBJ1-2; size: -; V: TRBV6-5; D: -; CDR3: CASRRGGYGYTF; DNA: TGTGCCAGCAGAAGAGGGGGATATGGCTACACCTTC
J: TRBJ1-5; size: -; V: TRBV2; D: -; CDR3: CASSGGGPNQPQHF; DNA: TGTGCCAGCAGTGGAGGGGGGCCCAATCAGCCCCAGCATTTT
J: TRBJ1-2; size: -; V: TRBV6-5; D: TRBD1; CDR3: CASRRFDRGGYTF; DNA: TGTGCCAGCAGACGCTTCGACAGGGGAGGCTACACCTTC
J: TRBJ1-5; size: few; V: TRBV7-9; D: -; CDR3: CASSLGGPVNQPQHF; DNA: TGTGCCAGCAGCTTAGGAGGTCCAGTGAATCAGCCCCAGCATTTT
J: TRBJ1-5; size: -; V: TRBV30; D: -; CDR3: CAWSTPNPTQRNQPQHF; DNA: TGTGCCTGGAGTACCCCCAACCCGACACAGCGCAATCAGCCCCAGCATTTT
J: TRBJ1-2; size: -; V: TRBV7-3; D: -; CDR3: CASSLGDQVDGYTF; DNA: TGTGCCAGCAGCCTAGGGGACCAGGTTGATGGCTACACCTTC
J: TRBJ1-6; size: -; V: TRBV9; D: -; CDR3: CASSQPNSPLHF; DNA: TGTGCCAGCAGTCAACCTAATTCACCCCTCCACTTT
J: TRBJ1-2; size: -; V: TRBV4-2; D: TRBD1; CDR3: CASSQKIYKDRGRQQVGYTF; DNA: TGTGCCAGCAGCCAAAAGATATACAAAGACAGGGGGCGGCAACAGGTCGGCTACACCTTC
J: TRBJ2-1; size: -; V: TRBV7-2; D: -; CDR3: CASSLQGGRTNEQFF; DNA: TGTGCCAGCAGCCTCCAGGGGGGGAGGACCAATGAGCAGTTCTTC
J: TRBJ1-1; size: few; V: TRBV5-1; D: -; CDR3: CASAPGPMNTEAFF; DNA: TGCGCCAGCGCGCCGGGACCGATGAACACTGAAGCTTTCTTT
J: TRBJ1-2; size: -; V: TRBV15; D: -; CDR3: CATSRDLTGPYGYTF; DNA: TGTGCCACCAGCAGAGATTTAACGGGCCCCTATGGCTACACCTTC
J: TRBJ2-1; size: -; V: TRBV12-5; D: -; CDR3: CASGLDSYNEQFF; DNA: TGTGCTAGTGGTTTGGATTCATACAATGAGCAGTTCTTC
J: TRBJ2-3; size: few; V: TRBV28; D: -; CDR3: CASKNGGSTDTQYF; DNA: TGTGCCAGCAAGAACGGCGGCAGCACAGATACGCAGTATTTT
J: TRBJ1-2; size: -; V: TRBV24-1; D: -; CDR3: CATSDSRNWGGYTF; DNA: TGTGCCACCAGTGATTCCCGGAACTGGGGGGGCTACACCTTC
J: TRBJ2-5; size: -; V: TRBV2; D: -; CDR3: CASSVQRQETQYF; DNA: TGTGCCAGCAGTGTGCAAAGACAAGAGACCCAGTACTTC
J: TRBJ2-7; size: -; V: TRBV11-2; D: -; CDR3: CASKGQLSYEQYF; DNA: TGTGCCAGCAAAGGACAGCTATCCTACGAGCAGTACTTC
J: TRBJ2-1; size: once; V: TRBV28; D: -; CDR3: CASSLPSLNEQFF; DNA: TGTGCCAGCAGTTTGCCCAGCTTGAATGAGCAGTTCTTC
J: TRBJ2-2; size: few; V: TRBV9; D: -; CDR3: CASSAGTFSTGELFF; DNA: TGTGCCAGCAGCGCCGGGACTTTCAGCACCGGGGAGCTGTTTTTT
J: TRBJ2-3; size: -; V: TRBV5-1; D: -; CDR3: CASSLEVIGTQYF; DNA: TGCGCCAGCAGCTTGGAAGTGATAGGGACGCAGTATTTT
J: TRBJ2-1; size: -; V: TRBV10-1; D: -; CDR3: CASRQGGGNEQFF; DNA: TGCGCCAGCCGACAGGGTGGGGGGAATGAGCAGTTCTTC
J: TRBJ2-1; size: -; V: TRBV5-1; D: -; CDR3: CASSLYPDYAGEQFF; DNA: TGCGCCAGCAGCTTATATCCTGATTACGCGGGTGAGCAGTTCTTC
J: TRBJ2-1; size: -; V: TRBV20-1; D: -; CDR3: CSAREYNEQFF; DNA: TGCAGTGCTAGAGAGTACAATGAGCAGTTCTTC
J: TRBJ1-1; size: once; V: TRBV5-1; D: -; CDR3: CASSLLPGLMNTEAFF; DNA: TGCGCCAGCAGCTTGCTTCCGGGACTGATGAACACTGAAGCTTTCTTT
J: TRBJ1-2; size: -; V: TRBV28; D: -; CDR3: CASSTQGDGYTF; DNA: TGTGCCAGCAGTACACAGGGAGATGGCTACACCTTC
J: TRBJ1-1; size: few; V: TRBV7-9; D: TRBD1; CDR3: CASSFNRGTEAFF; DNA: TGTGCCAGCAGCTTCAACAGGGGAACTGAAGCTTTCTTT
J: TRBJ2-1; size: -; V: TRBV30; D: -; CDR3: CAWRSFAALNEQFF; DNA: TGTGCCTGGAGGTCATTCGCAGCCCTCAATGAGCAGTTCTTC
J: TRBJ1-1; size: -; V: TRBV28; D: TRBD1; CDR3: CATATGGTEAFF; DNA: TGTGCCACCGCGACAGGGGGCACTGAAGCTTTCTTT
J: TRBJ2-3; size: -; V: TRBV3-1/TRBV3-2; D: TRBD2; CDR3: CASSQEMLGTSGSGNLWDTQYF; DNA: TGTGCCAGCAGCCAAGAGATGCTAGGGACTAGCGGGAGCGGTAATTTGTGGGATACGCAGTATTTT
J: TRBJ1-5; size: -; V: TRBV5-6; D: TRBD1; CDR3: CASSLGQSSNQPQHF; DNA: TGTGCCAGCAGCCTGGGACAGAGTAGCAATCAGCCCCAGCATTTT
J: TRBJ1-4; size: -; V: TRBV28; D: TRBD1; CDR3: CASSSGQGKEKLFF; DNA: TGTGCCAGCAGTTCGGGACAGGGAAAAGAAAAACTGTTTTTT
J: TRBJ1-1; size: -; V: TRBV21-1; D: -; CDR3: CASSKEGGWNTEAFF; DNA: TGTGCCAGCAGCAAAGAGGGGGGTTGGAACACTGAAGCTTTCTTT
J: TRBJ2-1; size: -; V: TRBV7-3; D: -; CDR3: CASSLTWATEQFF; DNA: TGTGCCAGCAGCTTAACGTGGGCTACTGAGCAGTTCTTC
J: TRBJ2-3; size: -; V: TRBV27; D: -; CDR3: CASSLKDGSTDTQYF; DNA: TGTGCCAGCAGTTTAAAGGACGGGAGTACAGATACGCAGTATTTT